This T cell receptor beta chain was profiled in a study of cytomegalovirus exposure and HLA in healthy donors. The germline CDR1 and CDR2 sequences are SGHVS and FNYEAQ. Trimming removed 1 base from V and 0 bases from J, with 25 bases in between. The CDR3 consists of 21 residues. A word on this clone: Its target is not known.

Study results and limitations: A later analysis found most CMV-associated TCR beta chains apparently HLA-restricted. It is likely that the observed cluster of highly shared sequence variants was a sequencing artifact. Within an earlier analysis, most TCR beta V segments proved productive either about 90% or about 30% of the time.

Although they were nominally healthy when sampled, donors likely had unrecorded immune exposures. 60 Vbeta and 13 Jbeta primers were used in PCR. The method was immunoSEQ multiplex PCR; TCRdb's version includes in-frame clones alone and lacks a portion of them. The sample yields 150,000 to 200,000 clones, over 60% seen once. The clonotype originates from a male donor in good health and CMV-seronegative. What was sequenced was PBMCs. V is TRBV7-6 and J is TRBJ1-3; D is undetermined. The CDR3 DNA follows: TGTGCCAGCAGCTTAGAAGACATTGACGGGCGGGATTCCGCCTCTGGAAACACCATATATTTT. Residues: CASSLEDIDGRDSASGNTIYF.